Listed below are T cell receptor beta chains from one sample, sequenced in a study of blood T cell repertoires in COVID-19. Only in-frame clones appear in the TCRdb table, and some are missing; sequencing was by immunoSEQ multiplex PCR. The table has about 98,000 clones, approximately 79% seen once; the top ten hold roughly 11%. The material sequenced was peripheral blood. These receptors came from a man aged 65 to 79 with active or convalescent COVID-19. Each CDR3 is given with its conserved first and last residue. A D gene is named only where the DNA matches it firmly. Only part of the rows carry a size: once, few, many, or a class if the clone is expanded.

TRBD1 | TRBJ2-3 | . | TRBV9 | TGTGCCAGCAGCTGGGGACAGGGTGCCAGGGATACGCAGTATTTT | CASSWGQGARDTQYF
. | TRBJ1-2 | . | TRBV18 | TGTGCCAGCTCGCAAGACATGTTATTCTATGGCTACACCTTC | CASSQDMLFYGYTF
TRBD1 | TRBJ1-6 | . | TRBV5-4 | TGTGCCAGCAGCTTACAGGGGGCAGCTAATTCACCCCTCCACTTT | CASSLQGAANSPLHF
TRBD1 | TRBJ1-6 | . | TRBV30 | TGTGCCTGGAGACCGGGACAGCTTAATTCACCCCTCCACTTT | CAWRPGQLNSPLHF
. | TRBJ1-3 | . | TRBV6-6 | TGTGCCAGCAGTCGAGTAATCAACACCATATATTTT | CASSRVINTIYF
. | TRBJ1-2 | . | TRBV10-3 | TGTGCCATCAGTGATGCAGGGCGGGGGAATGGCTACACCTTC | CAISDAGRGNGYTF
. | TRBJ1-6 | . | TRBV18 | TGTGCCAGCTCACCACCGGCCTCGGATCGGGGTTCACCCCTCCACTTT | CASSPPASDRGSPLHF
TRBD1 | TRBJ1-6 | . | TRBV7-2 | TGTGCCAGCAGTTTTGACAGGGGGAATTCACCCCTCCACTTT | CASSFDRGNSPLHF
TRBD1 | TRBJ2-1 | . | TRBV7-9 | TGTGCCAGCGACTGGACAGGTCACAATGAGCAGTTCTTC | CASDWTGHNEQFF
TRBD1 | TRBJ1-2 | few | TRBV30 | TGTGCCTGGGGCCGGGACAGGGTCGGGTTTGGCTACACCTTC | CAWGRDRVGFGYTF
TRBD2 | TRBJ2-3 | . | TRBV11-2 | TGTGCCAGCAGCTTGCAGACTAGCGGGTTTAGCACAGATACGCAGTATTTT | CASSLQTSGFSTDTQYF
TRBD1 | TRBJ1-4 | . | TRBV7-9 | TGTGCCAGCAGTTACAGGGGGCGTAAGGAAAAACTGTTTTTT | CASSYRGRKEKLFF
. | TRBJ2-2 | once | TRBV6-5 | TGTGCCAGCAGTTCTCGTGGCCTCAACACCGGGGAGCTGTTTTTT | CASSSRGLNTGELFF
TRBD2 | TRBJ2-2 | . | TRBV10-2 | TGCGCCAGCAGTTTGACCCCGGGGGGAAGAACCGGGGAGCTGTTTTTT | CASSLTPGGRTGELFF
TRBD2 | TRBJ2-1 | . | TRBV11-3 | TGTGCCAGCAGCTTCCGGGGGGGCAATGAGCAGTTCTTC | CASSFRGGNEQFF
TRBD1 | TRBJ1-6 | . | TRBV14 | TGTGCCAGCAGTAGACAGGGAAATTCACCCCTCCACTTT | CASSRQGNSPLHF
. | TRBJ1-2 | . | TRBV6-1 | TGTGCCAGCAGTGCTCGGACAGCCCGAGGGGGTTATGGCTACACCTTC | CASSARTARGGYGYTF
. | TRBJ2-1 | once | TRBV6-5 | TGTGCCAGCAGTTTTCCAGGGAGGGGGGAGCAGTTCTTC | CASSFPGRGEQFF
TRBD1 | TRBJ1-5 | . | TRBV5-5 | TGTGCCAGCAGCAGACAACAGGGGGTAGGTCAGCCCCAGCATTTT | CASSRQQGVGQPQHF
TRBD1 | TRBJ1-4 | few | TRBV6-6 | TGTGCCAGCAGGACAGGGCTTAATGAAAAACTGTTTTTT | CASRTGLNEKLFF
. | TRBJ2-2 | . | TRBV5-1 | TGCGCCAGCAGCGCTAGTTCCCCCACGGGGGAGCTGTTTTTT | CASSASSPTGELFF
. | TRBJ2-5 | . | TRBV30 | TGTGCCTGGACCCGGGGACACCAGGGAGAGACCCAGTACTTC | CAWTRGHQGETQYF
TRBD1 | TRBJ1-6 | . | TRBV9 | TGTGCCAGCAACAGGGGAGATTCACCCCTCCACTTT | CASNRGDSPLHF
. | TRBJ2-7 | . | TRBV4-3 | TGCGCCAGCAGCCAAGACGGCCAGGGCGAGCAGTACTTC | CASSQDGQGEQYF
. | TRBJ1-5 | . | TRBV18 | TGTGCCAGCTCCCACCGGGGAGGGTTGCAGAATCAGCCCCAGCATTTT | CASSHRGGLQNQPQHF
TRBD1 | TRBJ2-2 | . | TRBV7-6 | TGTGCCAGCAGCCATGCTGTTACAGGGGGCGGGGAGCTGTTTTTT | CASSHAVTGGGELFF
. | TRBJ2-3 | once | TRBV6-1 | TGTGCCAGCAGACTACGGTCTCAAGGTCCAGATACGCAGTATTTT | CASRLRSQGPDTQYF
. | TRBJ1-2 | . | TRBV19 | TGTGCCAGTACTACCCAGGGTAATCCGTACTATGGCTACACCTTC | CASTTQGNPYYGYTF
TRBD1 | TRBJ1-6 | . | TRBV10-3 | TGTGCCATCAGTGCAAGGACAGGGGAATCACCCCTCCACTTT | CAISARTGESPLHF
TRBD1 | TRBJ2-3 | once | TRBV23-1 | TGCGCCAGCAGTCACCGGGACAGGGCTAGCACAGATACGCAGTATTTT | CASSHRDRASTDTQYF
TRBD1 | TRBJ2-5 | . | TRBV7-2 | TGTGCCAGCAGTCTCCGACAGGGAGAGACCCAGTACTTC | CASSLRQGETQYF
. | TRBJ1-2 | once | TRBV5-1 | TGCGCCAGCAGCCCGGGACTCGTGACTAACTATGGCTACACCTTC | CASSPGLVTNYGYTF
TRBD1 | TRBJ1-2 | . | TRBV30 | TGTGCCTGGAGTGTAGGGGGACAGGGGAATGGCTACACCTTC | CAWSVGGQGNGYTF
. | TRBJ2-2 | . | TRBV18 | TGTGCCAGCTCACCCCGCCCCACAGGGCGGGCGAACACCGGGGAGCTGTTTTTT | CASSPRPTGRANTGELFF
. | TRBJ2-3 | . | TRBV18 | TGTGCCAGCTCACCACTTTCATCAGGGACTAGCACAGATACGCAGTATTTT | CASSPLSSGTSTDTQYF
TRBD1 | TRBJ1-2 | . | TRBV29-1 | TGCAGCTTTGACTCGACAGGGACCTATGGCTACACCTTC | CSFDSTGTYGYTF
TRBD2 | TRBJ2-1 | . | TRBV27 | TGTGCCAGCAGTTTTCAAAGCGGGATCTCGAATGAGCAGTTCTTC | CASSFQSGISNEQFF
. | TRBJ2-5 | . | TRBV5-1 | TGCGCCAGCAGCCGGCCCCCTAGTGAAGAGACCCAGTACTTC | CASSRPPSEETQYF
TRBD1 | TRBJ1-2 | . | TRBV6-5 | TGTGCCAGCAGGGGACAGGGGGACGATGGCTACACCTTC | CASRGQGDDGYTF
. | TRBJ1-2 | . | TRBV10-2 | TGCGCCAGCAGTGACCGGACAACAGGGAACTATGGCTACACCTTC | CASSDRTTGNYGYTF
. | TRBJ2-3 | few | TRBV11-2 | TGTGCCAGCAGCCCGGGAACAGATACGCAGTATTTT | CASSPGTDTQYF
. | TRBJ2-7 | . | TRBV11-2 | TGTGCCAGCAGCTTAGTCAACTCCTACGAGCAGTACTTC | CASSLVNSYEQYF
. | TRBJ2-7 | few | TRBV2 | TGTGCCAGCAGCGCGATGGACATCCTCGCGGAGCAGTACTTC | CASSAMDILAEQYF
TRBD1 | TRBJ1-2 | . | TRBV5-1 | TGCGCCAGCAGCTTCACGGGCGGACAGGAGCAGGGCTACACCTTC | CASSFTGGQEQGYTF
. | TRBJ2-5 | . | TRBV14 | TGTGCCAGCAGCCAAGTCGGAGAGACCCAGTACTTC | CASSQVGETQYF
TRBD1 | TRBJ1-3 | . | TRBV5-1 | TGCGCCAGCAGCCCGAGACAGGGAGAAAACACCATATATTTT | CASSPRQGENTIYF
. | TRBJ2-1 | . | TRBV11-2 | TGTGCCAGCAGCTTAGCCCCTAGGGGCGAGCAGTTCTTC | CASSLAPRGEQFF
. | TRBJ1-4 | . | TRBV7-9 | TGTGCCAGCAGCTTAGTTAACGGGAGACTGTTTTTT | CASSLVNGRLFF
. | TRBJ2-2 | . | TRBV5-1 | TGCGCCAGCAGCTTGGCCTTAACGGGGGCCGGGGAGCTGTTTTTT | CASSLALTGAGELFF
TRBD1 | TRBJ1-6 | . | TRBV14 | TGTGCCAGCAGCCGGAGGGGGCTACCCTATTCACCCCTCCACTTT | CASSRRGLPYSPLHF